A single T cell receptor beta chain is shown here with its context. The clone's antigen remains unknown. Per-base qualities were not stored, and no clone one base away is much larger. This specimen comes from a study of blood T cell repertoires in COVID-19 (dated by TCRdb to about 2020). Study-wide context: Samples from collaborators originated in the United States, Italy and Spain and spanned both the acute and convalescent phases of COVID-19. The material from the prospective study consisted of cDNA or gDNA derived from T cells, B-cell-depleted T cells, or PBMCs. Deeply sampled blood TCRbeta repertoires from subjects exposed to, actively infected with, or recovered from COVID-19 were included in the dataset. A freely available public database, intended as a resource for researchers studying the immune response to SARS-CoV-2, is where the repertoires were released. Samples were obtained from the ongoing ImmuneRACE study (first 160 participants) and from 1,200 or so subjects provided by 6 global collaborators. The sample metadata nearly always contained a de-identified subject ID, COVID-19 status, age in years and sex. Where HLA class I and class II types were available, the types were taken from metadata supplied by the sample provider, not from assay-based typing. Overall study outcomes, separate from this receptor: How much clinical and demographic metadata was included differed by source and by participant, and the metadata was provided uncurated.

The immunoSEQ Assay, a bias-controlled multiplex PCR, was used to amplify TCRbeta CDR3 regions from genomic DNA. The authors' analysis ran thus. Within the assay, amplification of reference gene primers was used to estimate how many nucleated cells each sample contained. Sequence reads were collapsed and filtered to measure the absolute abundance of every unique TCRbeta CDR3 rearrangement. For each sample, productive Simpson clonality was calculated as the square root of Simpson's diversity index over productive rearrangements. TCRdb limited this immuneACCESS table to in-frame rearrangements with V and J called. A share of clones is missing; checked studies link under half to unresolved V genes, and the rest is unexplained. The DNA gave D and trimming, while V, J and clone size come from that table. This sample gives about 260,000 clones in total; approximately 82% of them show up just once. Together, the top ten hold under 2% of the sample.

The CDR3 contains 17 residues, cysteine and phenylalanine counted. Only CDR3 DNA is held: 51 bases, read in frame from base 1. Trimming takes 1 base off V and 2 bases off J; junction bases not matched to a gene: 8. From the germline V gene, CDR1 is SGHDT and CDR2 is YYEEEE. Each collaborating institution followed its own protocols to collect whole blood in K2EDTA tubes. For TCRbeta analysis, collaborators shipped samples in one of three forms: frozen whole blood, isolated PBMCs, or DNA extracted from either of those sample types. The receptor was isolated from a woman of 80 years or more with acute or convalescent COVID-19. Sequencing was done on a sample of peripheral blood. This receptor chain uses TRBV5-6 and TRBJ1-5; 8 of the junction bases match TRBD1. The CDR3 sequence is CASSLTTGGGRNQPQHF. The nucleotide sequence reads TGTGCCAGCAGCTTGACCACAGGGGGAGGGCGCAATCAGCCCCAGCATTTT.